Sequencing of this TCR beta chain was carried out in a study of post-analysis software for immune sequencing data. About the research overall: Progressive-relapsing, secondary progressive and relapsing-remitting multiple sclerosis were among the disease courses included. Study-wide results and limits: Elevated frequency relative to controls characterized four or five TRBV segments in patients, TRBV5-6, TRBV5-1 and TRBV20-1 among them.

The TCR beta cDNA libraries contained unique molecular identifiers. TCRdb reprocessed the PCR reads with MiXCR, giving one entry per CDR3 protein. The data contain hundreds of thousands of distinct CDR3 sequences, 25% to 30% of them singletons. This clonotype came up many times. Its antigen remains unidentified. Germline V gene lookup returns CDR1 SGHRS and CDR2 YFSETQ. Trimming took off 4 bases at V and 4 bases at J, with 21 bases between the two ends. The CDR3 spans 17 residues. The TCR comes from a girl aged 10-17 years with multiple sclerosis. The sequenced sample consisted of blood. V gene TRBV5-1 combines with J gene TRBJ2-1; weak D call: TRBD1 (6 bases). The CDR3 DNA reads as TGCGCCAGCAGCGTGGGACGTTTGGGACACCTATACAATGAGCAGTTCTTC. This sequence encodes CASSVGRLGHLYNEQFF.